This TCR beta chain came from a study of cytomegalovirus exposure and HLA in healthy donors (dated by TCRdb to about 2017). Describing the broader study: An earlier analysis of several hundred of the donors reported more than 250 Gb of sequence data and 117 million unique TCR beta sequences from roughly 180 million T cells. An early release covering roughly 600 HLA-typed donors comprised about 310 gigabases of sequencing data and around 80 million unique TCR sequences. Of the approximately 400 genotyped donors, 70% to 90% were placed in the genetic ancestry cluster associated with self-reported Caucasian donors. The study aimed to test whether cataloging public T cell receptors could reveal signatures of past pathogen exposure. The T cell repertoires of 700 or so subjects were profiled by immunosequencing and related to cytomegalovirus serostatus. A separate validation cohort of over 95 different subjects was used in addition to the 666-subject first cohort. High-throughput TCR immunosequencing, statistical association of individual TCRs with disease status, and machine learning were combined to predict cytomegalovirus infection status. To study patterns of TCR occurrence, a later analysis re-analyzed previously published TCR beta repertoires from several hundred donors and added high-resolution HLA genotyping. Rather than drawing on any new phenotypic data, the later analysis identified candidate immune exposures from TCR beta sequences and the way those sequences occurred across donors. An earlier analysis of some 600 of the donors applied high-throughput TCR beta sequencing to assess whether each TCR beta V gene segment acted as functional or pseudogenic. Donor age, sex, ethnicity and CMV serostatus were compiled together with the repertoire data. A later genetic analysis used genome-wide SNP genotypes for about 60% of the roughly 700 donors, treating that subset as a discovery cohort. All discovery cohort repertoires had been generated using a single sequencing platform. HLA typing covered class I and class II loci at four-digit resolution. The number of donors typed differed by locus, with about 629-640 for A, B, C, DRB1 and DQB1, about 500 for DQA1, nearly 610 for DPA1, and approximately 470 for DPB1. Four to six DR-DQ haplotypes were handled as single units for association and clustering, since linkage in the cohort was strong. On average, about 200,000 unique TCR beta nucleotide sequences were sequenced per donor among 300 to 500 genotyped donors of the cohort, with 15% to 20% of those sequences being non-productive. Beyond this particular receptor, the publication reports: For the cohort, immune exposure information was limited to CMV serostatus. An association between a missense DCLRE1C variant and V-gene and J-gene trimming of TCR beta chains was found in a later genetic analysis and replicated in an independent cohort. Broadly in line with IMGT annotations, most TCR beta V segments showed up in productive rearrangements about 87% or about 30% of the time in an earlier analysis of approximately 600 of the donors. In a later analysis, 16,951 TCR beta sequences were associated with specific HLA alleles at a false discovery rate of 0.05. Across donors, most TCR sequences were observed very rarely, whereas some public TCRs were present in many individuals. A later analysis reported that several top co-occurrence clusters appeared linked to parvovirus B19, influenza, CMV and Epstein-Barr virus. The authors suggested that the approach could potentially be generalized to other disease states and immunological phenotypes. Correlated functional status among segregating V segments might reflect linkage disequilibrium, but an unknown experimental factor could not be ruled out. Because HLA typing was missing for some donors at each locus, association tests included only the typed subset. Three of the identified cytomegalovirus-associated TCR beta chains were confirmed in vitro to be specific for cytomegalovirus antigens. Sequencing depth was assumed to be roughly uniform across donors in the presence/absence analyses, though that assumption may not hold. When HLA alleles, especially DR and DQ, strongly co-occurred, attributing TCR associations to individual alleles was difficult. In the study, 150 to 200 TCR beta chains were listed as associated with cytomegalovirus. In a later analysis, TCR association rates were found to vary across HLA loci, with the most associated TCRs seen for DRB1 alleles and the fewest for HLA-C alleles. Compared with the 666-donor mean, donors in an Asian-associated ancestry cluster had fewer N-insertions in productive TCRs, according to a later genetic analysis. The cohort was sequenced for TCR beta chains only, and without alpha or paired-chain data the features that could be detected were limited. A further reported finding was that TCR beta sequences accurately predicted the HLA-A and HLA-B alleles for most subjects in the first cohort. The classifier was reported to diagnose cytomegalovirus status with high specificity and sensitivity in both the original and validation cohorts. Because counts were too low, about 18 rarely observed V segments, including chromosome 9 orphons, were left out of the earlier analysis of 500 to 650 of the donors. A later analysis found that most CMV-associated TCR beta chains appeared HLA-restricted, with HLA associations seemingly driven largely by CMV exposure. The sequencing pipeline was judged likely to have produced a cluster of highly shared sequence variants as a technical artifact. Because the 87-base-pair reads could not distinguish some IMGT-functional V segments, including TRBV6-2 and TRBV6-3, those segments were excluded. In a later analysis, HLA-associated TCR beta chains showed more clonal expansion and lower generation probabilities than non-associated chains that were equally common.

A remark on this clone: No cognate antigen has been identified for it. No base qualities exist here, and no much larger clone lies one base off it. At the DNA level, this CDR3 is encoded by other sequences in the same sample as well.

The cohort consisted of 600 to 700 healthy bone marrow donors. All cohort members were sampled while nominally healthy, although unrecorded immune exposures were likely present. The donor tested CMV seronegative, placing the donor among the approximately 360 seronegative members of the cohort. A peripheral blood sample was provided by each donor, and peripheral blood mononuclear cells were used for TCR beta sequencing. Genomic DNA extraction from the blood cell samples was performed with the Qiagen DNeasy Blood Extraction Kit. Including cysteine and phenylalanine, the CDR3 has 11 amino acids. Just CDR3 DNA is preserved here, 33 bases in frame from base 1. Deletion took 2 bases off V and 8 bases off J, with a span of 9 bases between the germline ends. The CDR1 and CDR2 encoded by the germline V gene (reference sequence) are GTSNPN and SVGIG. Receptors were amplified or captured by the immunoSEQ multiplex PCR assay. For the multiplex PCR, a mixture combining 60 forward primers for TCR Vbeta segments and 13 reverse primers for TCR Jbeta segments was used. A multiplex PCR assay on genomic DNA amplified the CDR3 region of rearranged TCR beta genes. On the Illumina HiSeq System, the amplified TCR beta libraries were sequenced as 87-base-pair reads. The source study handled its data this way. In a later analysis, tens of millions of unique TCR beta chains were counted across the roughly 700 repertoires, and roughly 11 million of these chains were shared by at least two donors. To remove PCR and sequencing errors, raw reads were error-corrected and collapsed into unique sequences using a nearest-neighbor algorithm that merged closely related sequences. V, D and J gene segments were assigned by aligning CDR3 sequences to IMGT reference sequences. Each retained sequence needed at least a six-nucleotide match to both a V gene segment and a J gene segment. Rearrangements were called productive when the CDR3 lacked stop codons and stayed in frame with V and J; all others were non-productive. CDR3 was defined by IMGT convention, running from the second conserved V-encoded cysteine to the conserved J-encoded phenylalanine. In an earlier analysis of approximately 500 of the donors, sequences lacking an unambiguous match to a single V gene segment were excluded. In an earlier analysis of several hundred of the donors, V segments were called functional above 56.7% productive rearrangements and were called segregating when the between-donor standard deviation exceeded 5%. To diagnose cytomegalovirus status from the catalog of TCR beta chain sequences, a statistical classification framework was built. A later analysis assigned V and J genes by comparing TCR nucleotide sequences with IMGT/GENE-DB human TR gene sequences. The TCRdist pipeline was used in a later analysis to assign CDR3 sequences and most-parsimonious VDJ recombination scenarios. In a later analysis, each TCR beta chain was defined by its CDR3 amino acid sequence together with its V-gene family, and reads lacking a unique V-gene family were excluded. As a way to deal with suspected cross-contamination and a sequencing artifact, a later analysis dropped roughly 620 nucleotide sequences that were highly shared and had low generation probability. For each public chain, a later analysis derived a clonal expansion index from normalized ranks of inferred template counts within each repertoire. In a later analysis, generation probabilities were computed using a VDJ recombination model fitted to out-of-frame rearrangements, and the results were checked against IGoR. In a later analysis, TCR-TCR, TCR-HLA and TCR-CMV co-occurrence was scored with hypergeometric tests, and a repertoire-size bias correction was applied to TCR pairs. A later analysis estimated false discovery rates by permuting HLA or CMV assignments 20 times. In a later analysis, co-occurring TCRs were grouped with DBSCAN, and TCRdist sequence similarity was added when clustering was performed within HLA-allele-positive subsets. Repertoires with fewer than 30,000 or more than 120,000 public chains were left out of co-occurrence clustering, as were a handful of repertoires with anomalous nucleotide sharing. Sourced from immuneACCESS, this table was stored by TCRdb with only in-frame sequences that have V and J called. A share of the clones is absent; for the studies checked, an unresolved V gene accounts for under half, and the remainder has no known explanation. V and J calls and clone size follow that table, whereas D and trimming were derived from the DNA. Present in this sample are 110,000 to 150,000 clones, over 70% of which were seen just once. The biggest ten clones account for 7% of the sample.

The chain is assembled from TRBV30 and TRBJ1-2, with the D gene not clear enough to name. This receptor was identified in a man between 25 and 39 years old in good health and CMV-seronegative. Sequenced input: PBMCs. The CDR3 region has the sequence CAWSPPGGYTF. The DNA is as follows: TGTGCCTGGAGTCCCCCCGGGGGCTACACCTTC.